Shown below are 22 T cell receptor beta chains from a single sample sequenced in a study of blood T cell repertoires in COVID-19. Libraries were prepared by immunoSEQ multiplex PCR; TCRdb keeps only in-frame clonotypes and omits some of them. There are about 170,000 clones in the sample; approximately 90% occur only once, and 7% lies in the top ten. The sample was peripheral blood. All receptors come from a woman older than 75 in a cohort sampled during active or convalescent COVID-19.

The chain has TRBV3-1 (or the pseudogene TRBV3-2) and TRBJ1-3; no reliable D call. Trimming took 3 bases from V and 0 from J, leaving 9 bases between them. Germline CDR1 reads LGHDT; CDR2 reads YNNKEL (reference sequence). The CDR3 contains 15 residues. The CDR3 DNA follows: TGTGCCAGCAGCCATGCGCAGGTCTCTGGAAACACCATATATTTT. Protein: CASSHAQVSGNTIYF.

The CDR3 loop is CASSGSLQGGYTF. The CDR3 DNA reads as TGTGCCAGCAGCGGTAGCTTGCAGGGTGGCTACACCTTC. This chain links TRBV9 with TRBJ1-2; a possible D gene is TRBD1 (5 bases). The V gene's germline CDR1 is SGDLS and CDR2 YYNGEE. The ends were cut back, 3 bases at V and 7 bases at J, with 13 bases in the middle. The CDR3 loop spans 13 amino acids.

The chain combines TRBV10-2 with TRBJ2-5, with TRBD1 matching 9 bases. In germline, CDR1 is WSHSY, CDR2 SAAADI. V was pared by 0 bases and J by 4 bases, with 3 bases of the junction left unmatched. This CDR3 has 15 amino acids. The CDR3: CASSESTGGPETQYF. Here the CDR3 DNA reads TGCGCCAGCAGTGAGTCGACAGGGGGGCCAGAGACCCAGTACTTC.

This clone has a single count. The CDR3 sequence is CASRSRQRPVAFF. CDR3 nucleotides: TGTGCCAGCAGGAGCAGACAGCGCCCGGTGGCTTTCTTT. The rearrangement joins TRBV12-3 or TRBV12-4 to TRBJ1-1, with a weak D call TRBD1 (5 bases). This CDR3 comprises 13 residues. Trimming left V 6 bases short and J 11 bases short, with 19 bases between.

The chain employs TRBV27 and TRBJ1-4; unclear D gene. Trimming removed 9 bases at V and 5 bases at J, with 13 bases between. The CDR3 is 13 residues long. Germline assignment: CDR1 MNHEY and CDR2 SMNVEV (reference sequence). This CDR3 reads CARPPGVNEKLFF. CDR3 nucleotide sequence: TGTGCCAGACCTCCGGGAGTGAATGAAAAACTGTTTTTT.

The DNA for the CDR3 is TGTGCCAGCAGCTTGGGGTGGCAGGGGAGCAATCAGCCCCAGCATTTT. It encodes CASSLGWQGSNQPQHF. The genes are TRBV5-6 and TRBJ1-5; TRBD1 might be the D (6 bases). The germline CDR1 and CDR2 sequences are SGHDT and YYEEEE. Trimming removed 0 bases from V and 1 base from J, with 11 bases in between. CDR3 size: 16 residues. Based on the CDR3 plus reference TRBV5-6 and TRBJ1-5, the full variable domain is DAGVTQSPTHLIKTRGQQVTLRCSPKSGHDTVSWYQQALGQGPQFIFQYYEEEERQRGNFPDRFSGHQFPNYSSELNVNALLLGDSALYLCASSLGWQGSNQPQHFGDGTRLSIL.

The chain recombines TRBV6-5 with TRBJ2-7; TRBD2 aligns across 8 bases. This CDR3 contains 14 residues. Germline CDR1 MNHEY, CDR2 SVGAGI. V was clipped by 7 bases and J by 7 bases; unmatched bases: 12. CDR3 bases: TGTGCCAGCACCCTCTCGGGGGGCGGGAGGGAGCAGTACGTC. Translating it yields CASTLSGGGREQYV.

CDR3 region: CASSPLRGDLRYTF. The CDR3 DNA follows: TGTGCCAGCTCACCACTCAGGGGGGATCTGCGCTACACCTTC. The chain uses TRBV18 and TRBJ1-2, with 7 bases identical to TRBD1. The CDR3 is 14 amino acids. Germline CDR1 and CDR2: KGHSH and LQKENI. V lost 1 base to trimming and J lost 9 bases; unmatched junction nucleotides: 8.

The rearrangement uses TRBV5-6 and TRBJ2-3, with TRBD1 matching 9 bases. CDR1 is SGHDT, CDR2 YYEEEE, per germline. J lost 2 bases, V lost 0 bases, and 4 bases had no gene match. The CDR3 spans 16 residues. CDR3 sequence: CASSLGGTGITDTQYF. The CDR3 bases are TGTGCCAGCAGCTTGGGGGGGACAGGGATCACAGATACGCAGTATTTT.

This rearrangement joins TRBV11-2 to TRBJ1-1, with D unresolved. Germline assignment: CDR1 SGHAT and CDR2 FQNNGV. The CDR3 spans 15 residues. V was pared by 3 bases and J by 0 bases, with 11 bases between. CDR3 in DNA: TGTGCCAGCAGCTTTTCCGACATACTGAACACTGAAGCTTTCTTT. Translated: CASSFSDILNTEAFF. The full variable domain, with the rest looked up from reference TRBV11-2 and TRBJ1-1, is EAGVAQSPRYKIIEKRQSVAFWCNPISGHATLYWYQQILGQGPKLLIQFQNNGVVDDSQLPKDRFSAERLKGVDSTLKIQPAKLEDSAVYLCASSFSDILNTEAFFGQGTRLTVV.

This chain links TRBV27 with TRBJ1-5, with D unclear. CDR1 is MNHEY, CDR2 SMNVEV, per germline (reference sequence). There are 15 residues in the CDR3. V was pared by 1 base and J by 4 bases, with 11 bases between. In nucleotides, the CDR3 is TGTGCCAGCAGTTTATTCGGGGAGACAAATCAGCCCCAGCATTTT. It specifies CASSLFGETNQPQHF.

The chain links TRBV15 to TRBJ2-5; TRBD2 matches 11 bases. CDR3 length: 19 residues. V was clipped by 3 bases and J by 0 bases; unmatched bases: 12. CDR1 and CDR2 (germline): LNHNV, YYDKDF (reference sequence). CDR3 protein: CATSRKPGTSGPYQETQYF. CDR3 sequence (DNA): TGTGCCACCAGCAGGAAACCCGGGACTAGCGGACCGTACCAAGAGACCCAGTACTTC.

In the case of this clone: Its ends do not fully match the called genes, so a read error is possible. V gene TRBV24-1 combines with J gene TRBJ1-2; D is perhaps TRBD1 (5 bases). The germline gives CDR1 KGHDR, CDR2 SFDVKD. This CDR3 spans 13 amino acids. In nucleotides, the CDR3 is TGTGCCGCCAGGAAGGGGAATTCCTATGGCTACACCTTC. This sequence encodes CAARKGNSYGYTF.

The rearrangement joins TRBV6-1 to TRBJ2-1; 9 bases match TRBD2. The length of the CDR3 is 16 residues. With V trimmed by 2 bases and J by 10 bases, 12 bases remained unmatched. Germline CDR1 reads MNHNS; CDR2 reads SASEGT. The CDR3 region is CASSELAGRVVREQFF. The CDR3, as DNA: TGTGCCAGCAGTGAACTAGCGGGGAGAGTGGTCAGGGAGCAGTTCTTC.

This chain connects TRBV7-8 to TRBJ1-3; possibly TRBD1 for D (6 bases). Trimming removed 5 bases from V and 4 bases from J, with 9 bases in between. Per germline, CDR1 SGHVS and CDR2 FQNEAQ. The CDR3 runs 13 residues. The DNA for the CDR3 is TGTGCCAGCAGCAGGGGGACCGGAAACACCATATATTTT. Translation gives CASSRGTGNTIYF.

This rearrangement joins TRBV11-2 to TRBJ1-2; maybe TRBD1 (5 bases). CDR1 and CDR2 from the germline V gene are SGHAT and FQNNGV. V lost 1 base and J lost 1, with 13 bases in between. The CDR3 totals 16 residues. CDR3 in DNA: TGTGCCAGCAGCTTAGTCGACAGTCGGCTTAACTATGGCTACACCTTC. This gives the protein CASSLVDSRLNYGYTF.

The J gene is TRBJ2-2, the V gene TRBV7-9, with 10 bases that match TRBD2. Germline CDR1 is SEHNR and CDR2 is FQNEAQ (reference sequence). This CDR3 spans 17 amino acids. The V segment lost 3 bases and the J segment 3 bases; nucleotides outside the gene matches: 7. CDR3 region: CASSFGSGLADTGELFF. In DNA, the CDR3 is TGTGCCAGCAGCTTTGGTTCCGGACTAGCGGACACCGGGGAGCTGTTTTTT. Filled out from reference TRBV7-9 and TRBJ2-2, the complete variable domain reads DTGVSQNPRHKITKRGQNVTFRCDPISEHNRLYWYRQTLGQGPEFLTYFQNEAQLEKSRLLSDRFSAERPKGSFSTLEIQRTEQGDSAMYLCASSFGSGLADTGELFFGEGSRLTVL.

The chain combines TRBV7-9 with TRBJ2-5; D may be TRBD1 (6 bases). Germline values: CDR1 SEHNR, CDR2 FQNEAQ (reference sequence). V lost 7 bases and J 4 bases, leaving 22 bases between the germline ends. This CDR3 spans 16 amino acids. This CDR3 reads CASTFSGSGESETQYF. The CDR3 DNA is TGTGCCAGCACCTTCTCGGGTTCAGGGGAATCAGAGACCCAGTACTTC.

The gene calls are TRBV18 and TRBJ1-4; D gene uncertain. The CDR3 sequence is 15 residues long. Per germline, CDR1 KGHSH and CDR2 LQKENI. Between the trimmed V and J ends, which lost 1 base and 8 bases, there was a span of 14 bases. The CDR3 sequence: CASSPLILAPEKLFF. The CDR3 bases are TGTGCCAGCTCACCACTTATATTAGCTCCGGAAAAACTGTTTTTT.

The V gene is TRBV11-3, the J gene TRBJ1-3, with TRBD1 identical over 10 bases. V trimming: 3 bases; J trimming: 2 bases; junction bases outside the gene matches: 7. The CDR3 is made up of 17 amino acids. Germline CDR1 and CDR2: SGHNT and YENEEA. DNA of the CDR3: TGTGCCAGCAGCTTTACTCGGACAGGGGGAACTGGAAACACCATATATTTT. Amino acid sequence: CASSFTRTGGTGNTIYF.

This clone was seen once. This rearrangement joins TRBV7-6 to TRBJ2-2; D gene ambiguous. The CDR3 has 12 amino acids. Trimming shortened V by 5 bases and J by 4 bases, and 5 bases separated the two germline ends. In germline, CDR1 is SGHVS, CDR2 FNYEAQ. The CDR3 sequence: CASSLSTGELFF. In DNA, the CDR3 is TGTGCCAGCAGCCTTTCCACCGGGGAGCTGTTTTTT.

This chain links TRBV19 with TRBJ2-1; a possible D gene is TRBD1 (5 bases). V lost 2 bases and J 5 bases, leaving 10 bases between the germline ends. Germline V gives CDR1 LNHDA, CDR2 SQIVND (reference sequence). CDR3 size: 14 residues. CDR3 region: CASSIRGGDNEQFF. In nucleotides, the CDR3 is TGTGCCAGTAGTATAAGGGGTGGGGACAATGAGCAGTTCTTC.